This is a list of T cell receptor beta chains from one sample in a study of early stage breast cancer tumors. Assay used: immunoSEQ multiplex PCR; TCRdb lists only in-frame clones, some missing. The data show approximately 3,600 clones, with about two thirds seen just once and around 18% held by the top ten. The sequencing sample was made of breast tumor tissue. The receptor source for this set is a person in their forties with breast cancer. CDR3s include the opening cysteine and the closing phenylalanine or tryptophan. The order of the fields is clone size, J gene, D gene, V gene, CDR3 protein, CDR3 DNA. The D gene is left open where the match is weak. Only some rows state a clone size, as once, few, many or a class for expanded clones.

>NA|TRBJ2-7|NA|TRBV20-1
CSARFRREQYF
TGCAGTGCTAGGTTTCGGCGAGAGCAGTACTTC
>NA|TRBJ2-2|NA|TRBV11-2
CASSSPLGELFF
TGTGCCAGCAGCTCCCCGTTAGGGGAGCTGTTTTTT
>few|TRBJ2-1|NA|TRBV19
CASSFRASNEQFF
TGTGCCAGTAGTTTCAGGGCCAGCAATGAGCAGTTCTTC
>NA|TRBJ2-7|NA|TRBV28
CASRQEEQYF
TGTGCCAGCAGGCAGGAAGAGCAGTACTTC
>NA|TRBJ1-2|NA|TRBV5-8
CASSVVDGGYTF
TGTGCCAGCAGCGTGGTCGACGGCGGCTACACCTTC
>NA|TRBJ2-7|TRBD1|TRBV11-2
CASSPDRGKQYF
TGTGCCAGCAGCCCGGACAGGGGCAAGCAGTACTTC
>NA|TRBJ1-1|TRBD1|TRBV30
CAWRGQGSTEAFF
TGTGCCTGGAGGGGACAGGGGAGCACTGAAGCTTTCTTT
>NA|TRBJ1-4|NA|TRBV30
CAWSVGLFNEKLFF
TGTGCCTGGAGTGTTGGACTGTTTAATGAAAAACTGTTTTTT
>NA|TRBJ2-1|TRBD1|TRBV6-1
CASRELTGGQYNEQFF
TGTGCCAGCAGAGAATTGACAGGGGGCCAGTACAATGAGCAGTTCTTC
>NA|TRBJ2-1|NA|TRBV7-9
CASRTSEGRYNEQFF
TGTGCCAGCAGAACCTCGGAGGGACGATACAATGAGCAGTTCTTC
>NA|TRBJ1-6|NA|TRBV7-9
CASSLWGSSYNSPLHF
TGTGCCAGCAGCTTATGGGGGAGCTCCTATAATTCACCCCTCCACTTT
>few|TRBJ2-6|NA|TRBV25-1
CASSEGSFSGANVLTF
TGTGCCAGCAGTGAGGGTTCATTCTCTGGGGCCAACGTCCTGACTTTC
>NA|TRBJ1-2|NA|TRBV5-6
CASSLTDYGYTF
TGTGCCAGCAGCTTGACAGATTATGGCTACACCTTC
>NA|TRBJ2-7|TRBD1|TRBV23-1
CASSQSVGRGWEQYF
TGCGCCAGCAGTCAATCGGTCGGCAGGGGGTGGGAGCAGTACTTC
>few|TRBJ2-1|TRBD1|TRBV6-5
CASRPGQGNEQFF
TGTGCCAGCAGGCCTGGACAGGGGAATGAGCAGTTCTTC
>few|TRBJ1-1|NA|TRBV4-2
CASSPTDGEAFF
TGTGCCAGCAGCCCAACCGACGGTGAAGCTTTCTTT
>few|TRBJ1-3|NA|TRBV19
CASRSPQGAGNTIYF
TGTGCCAGTAGGAGTCCACAGGGAGCTGGAAACACCATATATTTT
>NA|TRBJ2-1|TRBD2|TRBV7-7
CASSPGLAGVYEQFF
TGTGCCAGCAGCCCCGGACTAGCGGGAGTGTATGAGCAGTTCTTC